This TCR beta chain was obtained from a study of CD8 T cells in ankylosing spondylitis. Notes on the study in general: CD8+ cells made up the disease-linked clones, which were relatively rare in peripheral blood. Earlier authors reported some of these motif variants in reactive arthritis synovial fluid and blood. Matched ankylosing spondylitis synovial fluid reportedly contained a significantly enriched population of disease-linked clones. There was a TCR beta motif, made of fewer than 10 highly homologous variants, that appeared characteristic of ankylosing spondylitis blood.

This clonotype was seen a few times. The antigen is not known. Preparation of TCR beta libraries was done by quantitative 5'-RACE with molecular barcodes. TCRdb analysed the 5' RACE reads with MiXCR anew, one entry per CDR3 protein. This table holds about 500,000 distinct CDR3 sequences, roughly an eighth found once. Germline CDR1 and CDR2: SQVTM and ANQGSEA. V lost 4 bases, J lost 13 bases, and 13 bases lay in between. The CDR3 extends over 10 amino acids. The clonotype comes from a male donor with ankylosing spondylitis. V and J are TRBV29-1 and TRBJ1-1; D unresolved. The specimen was blood, either unsorted or a sorted T cell fraction (not recorded which). CDR3 in DNA: TGCAGCGTTGTACGGGGAACCGGTTTCTTT. Encoded protein: CSVVRGTGFF.